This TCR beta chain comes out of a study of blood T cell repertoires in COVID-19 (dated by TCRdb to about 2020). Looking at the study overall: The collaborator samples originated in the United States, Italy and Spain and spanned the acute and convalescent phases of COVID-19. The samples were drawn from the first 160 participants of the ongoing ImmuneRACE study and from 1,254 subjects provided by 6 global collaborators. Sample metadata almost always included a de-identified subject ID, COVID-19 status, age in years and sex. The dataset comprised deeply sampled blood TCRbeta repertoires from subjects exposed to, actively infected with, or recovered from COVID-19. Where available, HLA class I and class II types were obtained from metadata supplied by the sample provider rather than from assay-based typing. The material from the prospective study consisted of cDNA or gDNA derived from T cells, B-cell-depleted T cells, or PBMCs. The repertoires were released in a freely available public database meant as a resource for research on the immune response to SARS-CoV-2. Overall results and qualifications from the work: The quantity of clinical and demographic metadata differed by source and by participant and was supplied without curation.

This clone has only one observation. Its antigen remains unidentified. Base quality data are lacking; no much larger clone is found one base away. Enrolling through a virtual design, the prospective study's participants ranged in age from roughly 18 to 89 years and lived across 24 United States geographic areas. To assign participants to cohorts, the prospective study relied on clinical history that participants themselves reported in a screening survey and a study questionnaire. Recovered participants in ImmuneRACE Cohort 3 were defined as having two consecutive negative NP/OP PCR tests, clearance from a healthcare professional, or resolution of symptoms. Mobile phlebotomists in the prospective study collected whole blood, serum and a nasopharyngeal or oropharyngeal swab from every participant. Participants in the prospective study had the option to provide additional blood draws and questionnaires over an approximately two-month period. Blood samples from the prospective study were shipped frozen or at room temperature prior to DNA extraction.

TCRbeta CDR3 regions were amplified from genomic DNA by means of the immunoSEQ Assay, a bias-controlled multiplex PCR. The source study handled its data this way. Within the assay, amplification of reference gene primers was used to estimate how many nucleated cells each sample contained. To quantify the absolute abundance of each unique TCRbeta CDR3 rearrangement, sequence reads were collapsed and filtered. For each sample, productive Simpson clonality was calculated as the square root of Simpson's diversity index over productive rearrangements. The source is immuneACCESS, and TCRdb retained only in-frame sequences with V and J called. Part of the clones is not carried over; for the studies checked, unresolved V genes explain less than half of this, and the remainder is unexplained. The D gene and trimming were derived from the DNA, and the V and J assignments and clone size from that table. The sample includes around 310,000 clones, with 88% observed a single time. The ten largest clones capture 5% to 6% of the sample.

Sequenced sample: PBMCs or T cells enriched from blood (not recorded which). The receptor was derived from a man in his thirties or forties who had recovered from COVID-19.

CDR3 reads: CASSPTENYGYTF. The base sequence is TGTGCCAGCAGTCCGACAGAGAACTATGGCTACACCTTC. The sequence joins TRBV6-5 to TRBJ1-2; TRBD1 might be the D gene, on 5 matching bases. V and J lose 5 bases and 2 bases, and a span of 9 bases separates them. CDR1 and CDR2 (MNHEY, SVGAGI) derive from the germline V gene. The CDR3 holds 13 amino acids from the cysteine to the phenylalanine. Only the CDR3 part of the read is kept: 39 bases, read in frame from the first base.